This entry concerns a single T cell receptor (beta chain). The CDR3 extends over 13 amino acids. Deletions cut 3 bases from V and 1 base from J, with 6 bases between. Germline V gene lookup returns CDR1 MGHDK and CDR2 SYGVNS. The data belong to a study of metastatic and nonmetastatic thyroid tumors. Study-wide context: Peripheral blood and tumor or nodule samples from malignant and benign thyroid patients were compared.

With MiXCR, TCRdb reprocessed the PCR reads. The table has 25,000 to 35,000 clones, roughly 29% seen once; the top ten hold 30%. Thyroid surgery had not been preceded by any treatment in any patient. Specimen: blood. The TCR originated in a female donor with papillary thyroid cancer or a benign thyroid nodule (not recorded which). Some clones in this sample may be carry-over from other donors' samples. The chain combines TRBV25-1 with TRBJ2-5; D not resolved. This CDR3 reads CASSDPVQETQYF. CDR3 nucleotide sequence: TGTGCCAGCAGTGATCCCGTCCAAGAGACCCAGTACTTC.